The present T cell receptor (beta chain) was sequenced within a study of cytomegalovirus exposure and HLA in healthy donors (dated 2017 in TCRdb). Turning to the overall study: An earlier analysis of about 560 of the donors reported 276 Gb of sequence data and roughly 120 million unique TCR beta sequences obtained from around 190 million T cells. Roughly 300 gigabases of sequencing data and around 85 million unique TCR sequences made up an early release that covered approximately 620 HLA-typed donors. Of the 350 to 450 genotyped donors, 65% to 90% fell in the genetic ancestry cluster associated with self-reported Caucasian donors. The study was designed to test whether signatures of past pathogen exposure could be identified by cataloging public T cell receptors. Using immunosequencing, the study profiled T cell repertoires from 550 to 750 subjects and related those repertoires to cytomegalovirus serostatus. A separate validation cohort of roughly 120 different subjects was used in addition to the roughly 670-subject first cohort. To predict cytomegalovirus infection status, the study brought together high-throughput TCR immunosequencing, statistical association of individual TCRs with disease status, and machine learning. To study patterns of TCR occurrence, a later analysis re-analyzed previously published TCR beta repertoires from hundreds of donors and added high-resolution HLA genotyping. Rather than using new phenotypic data, the later analysis identified candidate immune exposures from TCR beta sequences and from how often those sequences occurred across donors. An earlier analysis of approximately 640 of the donors applied high-throughput TCR beta sequencing to assess whether each TCR beta V gene segment acted as functional or pseudogenic. Alongside the repertoire data, information on donor age, sex, ethnicity and CMV serostatus was compiled. A later genetic analysis took genome-wide SNP genotypes for about three fifths of the roughly 700 donors and used that subset as a discovery cohort. All discovery cohort repertoires had been generated using a single sequencing platform. Class I and class II HLA loci were covered by the typing at four-digit resolution. Typing coverage differed by locus: A, B, C, DRB1 and DQB1 were typed in roughly 620-640 donors, DQA1 in about 500, DPA1 in roughly 590, and DPB1 in 400 to 490. Roughly five DR-DQ haplotypes were handled as single units for association and clustering, since linkage in the cohort was strong. Among 398 genotyped donors of the cohort, an average of around 240,000 unique TCR beta nucleotide sequences were sequenced per donor, 15% to 20% of them non-productive.

Regarding this clone: The specificity of this receptor is unknown.

In total, roughly 670 healthy bone marrow donors made up the cohort. At the time of sampling, all cohort members were nominally healthy, though unrecorded immune exposures were likely present. The donor was CMV seronegative and belonged to the group of 380 or so seronegative cohort members. A peripheral blood sample was provided by each donor, and peripheral blood mononuclear cells were used for TCR beta sequencing. The Qiagen DNeasy Blood Extraction Kit was used to extract genomic DNA from the blood cell samples. According to the germline V gene, CDR1 reads LGHNA and CDR2 reads YNFKEQ. Ends trimmed: V by 0 bases, J by 7 bases; bases unmatched to a gene: 11. The cysteine opens and the phenylalanine closes a CDR3 of 17 amino acids. CDR3 DNA is the only sequence kept; it has 51 bases, read in frame from the first base. Study-level results and caveats: A later analysis reported that several top co-occurrence clusters appeared linked to parvovirus B19, influenza, CMV and Epstein-Barr virus. Strong co-occurrence of HLA alleles, especially DR and DQ, made assigning TCR associations to individual alleles difficult. Presence/absence analyses assumed roughly uniform sequencing depth across donors, an assumption that may not hold. Specific HLA alleles were associated with about 17,000 TCR beta sequences at a false discovery rate of 0.05 in a later analysis. In an earlier analysis of fewer than 700 of the donors, most TCR beta V segments appeared in productive rearrangements about 87% or about 30% of the time, broadly matching IMGT annotations. A later genetic analysis reported fewer N-insertions in productive TCRs among donors in an Asian-associated ancestry cluster than the roughly 620-donor mean. For the cohort, immune exposure information was limited to CMV serostatus. A further reported finding was that TCR beta sequences accurately predicted the HLA-A and HLA-B alleles for most subjects in the first cohort. Correlated functional status among segregating V segments might reflect linkage disequilibrium, but an unknown experimental factor could not be ruled out. A later genetic analysis associated a missense DCLRE1C variant with V-gene and J-gene trimming of TCR beta chains, and an independent cohort replicated the association. In vitro tests confirmed that a few of the cytomegalovirus-associated TCR beta chains recognize cytomegalovirus antigens. The earlier analysis of 587 of the donors excluded around 17 rarely observed V segments, including chromosome 9 orphons, because counts were too low. Most TCR sequences were seen in very few donors, while some public TCRs were found in many individuals. According to the authors, the approach could potentially be generalized to other disease states and immunological phenotypes. The sequencing pipeline was judged likely to have produced a cluster of highly shared sequence variants as a technical artifact. The study gave a list of over 150 TCR beta chains associated with cytomegalovirus. According to a later analysis, most CMV-associated TCR beta chains appeared to be HLA-restricted, and the HLA associations seemed to be driven largely by CMV exposure. Because HLA typing was unavailable for some donors at each locus, only the typed subset was used in association tests. Cytomegalovirus status was reported to be diagnosed by the classifier with high specificity and sensitivity in both the original and validation cohorts. Some IMGT-functional V segments, including TRBV6-2 and TRBV6-3, could not be distinguished by the 87-base-pair reads and were therefore excluded. According to a later analysis, TCR association rates differed among HLA loci, with DRB1 alleles showing the most associated TCRs and HLA-C alleles showing the fewest. The cohort was sequenced for TCR beta chains only, and without alpha or paired-chain data the features that could be detected were limited. In a later analysis, HLA-associated TCR beta chains showed more clonal expansion and lower generation probabilities than non-associated chains that were equally common.

To prepare the library, the immunoSEQ multiplex PCR assay was applied. A mixture of 60 forward primers for TCR Vbeta segments and 13 reverse primers for TCR Jbeta segments was used in the multiplex PCR. The CDR3 region of rearranged TCR beta genes was amplified from genomic DNA by a multiplex PCR assay. Amplified TCR beta libraries were sequenced as 87-base-pair reads on the Illumina HiSeq System. As for the authors' bioinformatics: A later analysis tallied approximately 87 million unique TCR beta chains across the 660 or so repertoires, and around 10 million of those chains were shared by two or more donors. A nearest-neighbor algorithm error-corrected the raw reads and collapsed the reads into unique sequences, merging closely related sequences to remove PCR and sequencing errors. CDR3 sequences were aligned to IMGT reference sequences to assign V, D and J gene segments. For a sequence to be retained, a match of at least six nucleotides to both a V gene segment and a J gene segment was required. A rearrangement counted as productive if the CDR3 had no stop codons and remained in frame with V and J, and every other rearrangement counted as non-productive. Following IMGT convention, CDR3 was defined as the stretch from the second conserved V-encoded cysteine to the conserved J-encoded phenylalanine. The earlier analysis of roughly 590 of the donors excluded any sequence lacking an unambiguous match to a single V gene segment. An earlier analysis of 587 of the donors classified V segments as functional when productive rearrangements were above 56.7% and as segregating when the standard deviation between donors was above 5%. A statistical classification framework was built to diagnose cytomegalovirus status from the catalog of TCR beta chain sequences. In a later analysis, V and J genes were assigned by comparing TCR nucleotide sequences against IMGT/GENE-DB human TR gene sequences. Using the TCRdist pipeline, a later analysis assigned CDR3 sequences along with most-parsimonious VDJ recombination scenarios. In a later analysis, each TCR beta chain was defined by its CDR3 amino acid sequence together with its V-gene family, and reads without a unique V-gene family were excluded. As a way to deal with suspected cross-contamination and a sequencing artifact, a later analysis dropped roughly 620 nucleotide sequences that were highly shared and had low generation probability. A later analysis calculated a clonal expansion index for each public chain from normalized within-repertoire ranks of inferred template counts. In a later analysis, generation probabilities were computed using a VDJ recombination model fitted to out-of-frame rearrangements, and the results were checked against IGoR. A later analysis scored TCR-TCR, TCR-HLA and TCR-CMV co-occurrence with hypergeometric tests, applying a repertoire-size bias correction to TCR pairs. False discovery rates were estimated in a later analysis by permuting HLA or CMV assignments 20 times. A later analysis grouped co-occurring TCRs with DBSCAN, adding TCRdist sequence similarity when clustering within HLA-allele-positive subsets. For co-occurrence clustering, repertoires with fewer than 30,000 or more than 120,000 public chains were excluded, along with a handful of repertoires with anomalous nucleotide sharing. In TCRdb, the immuneACCESS table is reduced to in-frame sequences with V and J assigned. These tables do not hold every clone; where another copy was compared, an unresolved V gene accounts for under half, and the others remain unexplained. The V and J calls and clone size are taken from that table; D and trimming were inferred from the DNA. This sample's table carries tens of thousands of clones. The ten largest clones take up less than 1.2% of the sample.

The sequence was obtained from a woman in her forties in good health and CMV-seronegative. The sequence links TRBV4-2 to TRBJ2-1; the junction holds 8 bases that match TRBD2. The sequenced sample was PBMCs. This receptor carries the CDR3 CASSQDRAGGGLNEQFF. The DNA reads TGTGCCAGCAGCCAAGATAGGGCGGGAGGAGGTTTGAATGAGCAGTTCTTC.